This T cell receptor beta chain derives from a study of blood T cell repertoires in COVID-19. Whole-study context: The analysed material was cDNA or gDNA that came from T cells, B-cell-depleted T cells, or PBMCs.

Sequencing was performed with immunoSEQ multiplex PCR; in TCRdb, only in-frame clones are kept and a portion is missing. The top ten hold 8.5% to 9% of the sample, which has some 45,000 clones, about 78% seen once. CDR1 and CDR2 (germline): LGHDT, YNNKEL (reference sequence). The CDR3 extends over 15 amino acids. V gave up 4 bases and J gave up 6 bases; unmatched junction bases: 7. The V call is TRBV3-1 (or the pseudogene TRBV3-2), the J call TRBJ2-4; 9 nucleotides line up with TRBD1. The receptor's source is a man aged 65 to 79 with active or convalescent COVID-19. The sample taken for sequencing was peripheral blood. The CDR3 here is CASSPPGQGGNIQYF. The CDR3 bases are TGTGCCAGCAGCCCTCCGGGACAGGGTGGAAACATTCAGTACTTC.